The 14 T cell receptor beta chains given below trace back to one sample, sequenced in a study of Ad26.COV2.S vaccination and SARS-CoV-2 variants. Measured with immunoSEQ multiplex PCR; TCRdb has only the in-frame clones, and not every one. The sample includes 380,000 or so clones, 83% seen only once; the top ten take about 8%. This sample's treatment: some 19 received Ad26.COV2.S at low or high dose, single or two shots; five or six received placebo; per-sample allocation not given. Specimens were obtained on day 63 following the first vaccine or placebo injection. This sample comprised peripheral blood, obtained in a trial of Ad26.COV2.S vaccine versus placebo. The receptor set was obtained from a person aged 18 to 59 who received the Ad26.COV2.S COVID-19 vaccine or a placebo.

The chain combines TRBV2 with TRBJ2-1; 14 nucleotides agree with TRBD2. There are 15 residues in the CDR3. The V gene end was trimmed by 6 bases and the J gene end by 7 bases; junction bases not matched to a gene: 5. The germline gives CDR1 SNHLY, CDR2 FYNNEI. CDR3 DNA sequence: TGTGCCAGCAGACAGACTAGCGGGGGGGTTAATGAGCAGTTCTTC. Its protein product is CASRQTSGGVNEQFF.

J is TRBJ2-7 and V is TRBV4-3; 7 nucleotides agree with TRBD1. Trimming cost V 4 bases and J 6 bases; bases outside gene matches: 6. The CDR3 sequence is 13 residues long. Germline CDR1 is LGHNA and CDR2 is YSLEER. The CDR3 protein is CASSPLRDSEQYF. The CDR3, as DNA: TGCGCCAGCAGCCCACTAAGGGACAGCGAGCAGTACTTC.

This clone came up a few times. This chain connects TRBV5-1 to TRBJ1-6; TRBD1 matches 7 bases. The CDR3 runs to 14 residues. CDR1 SGHRS and CDR2 YFSETQ come from the germline V gene. Losses at the gene ends were 4 bases for V and 6 bases for J; bases not matched to a gene: 4. CDR3 residues: CASSVHRGNSPLHF. In nucleotides, the CDR3 is TGCGCCAGCAGCGTTCACAGGGGTAATTCACCCCTCCACTTT.

This clone was observed a handful of times. This chain joins TRBV6-5 and TRBJ1-1, with 8 bases matching TRBD1. Germline assignment: CDR1 MNHEY and CDR2 SVGAGI. The CDR3 sequence is 13 residues long. After removal of 6 bases from V and 4 bases from J, the junction contained 4 bases not matched to a gene. CDR3 sequence (DNA): TGTGCCAGCAGCATGGACAGGGCCACTGAAGCTTTCTTT. Amino acids: CASSMDRATEAFF.

This chain connects TRBV4-1 to TRBJ1-6; D is uncertain. CDR3 length: 17 residues. V lost 4 bases and J lost 0, with 13 bases in between. Germline-derived CDR1 and CDR2 are MGHRA and YSYEKL. The CDR3 DNA follows: TGCGCCAGCAGCCGAAGCGCGGGGAGCTCCTATAATTCACCCCTCCACTTT. Translating it yields CASSRSAGSSYNSPLHF.

This clone occurred a few times. The chain joins TRBV6-2 or TRBV6-3 to TRBJ2-7, with 8 bases that match TRBD2. Germline lookup yields CDR1 MNHEY and CDR2 SVGEGT. J lost 5 bases, V lost 0 bases, and 6 bases had no gene match. CDR3 length: 15 residues. CDR3 nucleotide sequence: TGTGCCAGCAGTTACTCGCCCGGACTAGCACACGAGCAGTACTTC. This translates into CASSYSPGLAHEQYF.

This clone was counted once. A much more abundant neighbour one base away suggests this may be a read error. The chain employs TRBV5-4 and TRBJ1-1, with a weak D call TRBD1 (6 bases). Germline assignment: CDR1 SGHNT and CDR2 YYREEE (reference sequence). This CDR3 has 13 amino acids. V lost 2 bases and J 4 bases, leaving 9 bases between the germline ends. The CDR3 sequence is CASSLGGSTEAFF. CDR3 DNA sequence: TGTGCCAGCAGCTTAGGGGGATCCACTGAAGCTTTCTTT. The full variable domain, completed using reference TRBV5-4 and TRBJ1-1, is ETGVTQSPTHLIKTRGQQVTLRCSSQSGHNTVSWYQQALGQGPQFIFQYYREEENGRGNFPPRFSGLQFPNYSSELNVNALELDDSALYLCASSLGGSTEAFFGQGTRLTVV.

The CDR3 spells CASSFLGDTQYF. The CDR3 nucleotides are TGTGCCAGCAGTTTCCTCGGAGATACGCAGTATTTT. This chain links TRBV27 with TRBJ2-3; no reliable D call. Trimming removed 3 bases at V and 5 bases at J, with 6 bases between. Germline-derived CDR1 and CDR2 are MNHEY and SMNVEV (reference sequence). This CDR3 is 12 amino acids long.

V is TRBV11-1 and J is TRBJ1-2; D gene uncertain. V dropped 6 bases and J dropped 4 bases, with 15 bases sitting between them. CDR1 is SGHAT, CDR2 FQDESV, per germline (reference sequence). This CDR3 comprises 14 residues. The chain's CDR3 is CASSLYGPRYGYTF. The CDR3 DNA follows: TGTGCCAGCAGTCTCTACGGGCCCCGCTATGGCTACACCTTC.

Remarks on this clone: The same CDR3 also results from other DNA sequences found in this sample. The chain combines TRBV7-9 with TRBJ1-6; 10 nucleotides agree with TRBD1. The CDR3 consists of 14 residues. In germline, CDR1 is SEHNR, CDR2 FQNEAQ (reference sequence). After removal of 5 bases from V and 6 bases from J, the junction contained 1 base not matched to a gene. Here the CDR3 DNA reads TGTGCCAGCAGCCGGGACAGGGGTAATTCACCCCTCCACTTT. Amino acids: CASSRDRGNSPLHF.

The chain recombines TRBV9 with TRBJ2-5, with 8 bases that match TRBD2. CDR1 is SGDLS and CDR2 is YYNGEE in the germline V gene. Trimming at V came to 0 bases and at J to 3 bases, leaving 4 bases not matched to a gene. This CDR3 has 15 amino acids. The CDR3 DNA is TGTGCCAGCAGCGTAGGAGCGGGGGTCAAAGAGACCCAGTACTTC. This codes for CASSVGAGVKETQYF.

The V gene is TRBV3-1 (or the pseudogene TRBV3-2), the J gene TRBJ1-2; D gene ambiguous. The CDR3 is 19 amino acids. The ends were cut back, 4 bases at V and 2 bases at J, with 26 bases in the middle. Germline V gives CDR1 LGHDT, CDR2 YNNKEL (reference sequence). DNA of the CDR3: TGTGCCAGCAGCCCCTGGACGGTACAGCGACACGGTAAAAACTATGGCTACACCTTC. It specifies CASSPWTVQRHGKNYGYTF.

This rearrangement joins TRBV7-3 to TRBJ2-1; 12 bases align to TRBD2. This CDR3 contains 16 residues. Germline V gives CDR1 SGHTA, CDR2 FQGTGA. The junction had 6 bases not matched to a gene; V was cut back by 4 bases and J by 5 bases. CDR3 loop: CASSSLAGGPDNEQFF. CDR3 DNA sequence: TGTGCCAGCAGCTCCCTAGCGGGAGGGCCAGACAATGAGCAGTTCTTC.

The rearrangement joins TRBV7-2 to TRBJ2-7, with D tentatively TRBD1 (6 bases). V dropped 1 base and J dropped 4 bases, with 14 bases sitting between them. The CDR3 sequence is 15 residues long. In germline, CDR1 is SGHTA, CDR2 FQGNSA. CDR3 residues: CASSLEVPGVYEQYF. The CDR3 region has the DNA TGTGCCAGCAGCTTAGAAGTTCCAGGGGTTTACGAGCAGTACTTC.